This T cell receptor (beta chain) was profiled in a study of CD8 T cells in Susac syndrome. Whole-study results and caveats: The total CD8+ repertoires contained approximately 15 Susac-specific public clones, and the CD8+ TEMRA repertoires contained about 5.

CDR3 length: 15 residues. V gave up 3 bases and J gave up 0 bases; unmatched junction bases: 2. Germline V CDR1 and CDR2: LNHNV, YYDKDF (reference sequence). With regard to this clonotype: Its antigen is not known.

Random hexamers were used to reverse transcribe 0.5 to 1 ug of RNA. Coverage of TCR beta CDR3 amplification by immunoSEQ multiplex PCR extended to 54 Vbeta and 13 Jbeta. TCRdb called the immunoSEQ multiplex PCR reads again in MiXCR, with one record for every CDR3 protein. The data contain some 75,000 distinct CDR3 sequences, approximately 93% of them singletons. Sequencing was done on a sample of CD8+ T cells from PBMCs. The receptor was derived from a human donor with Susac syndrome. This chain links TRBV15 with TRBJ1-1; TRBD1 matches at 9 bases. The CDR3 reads CATSRGDRVNTEAFF. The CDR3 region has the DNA TGTGCCACCAGCAGGGGGGACAGGGTGAACACTGAAGCTTTCTTT.